The next 28 T cell receptor beta chains were all read from a single sample in a study of shared clonotypes between healthy human individuals. Method: immunoSEQ multiplex PCR; TCRdb's copy keeps in-frame clones and lacks some. Among millions of clones listed, 85% to 95% were seen once. Material: naive CD4+ T cells from PBMCs. This sample's subset: CD45RA+ positively selected. The receptor source for this set is a man aged 18 to 30 in good health. Some clones in this sample may be carry-over from other donors' samples.

This CDR3 is CASSPLRGRVGEQFF. CDR3 DNA: TGTGCCAGCAGCCCACTAAGGGGGAGGGTGGGTGAGCAGTTCTTC. The chain has TRBV11-2 and TRBJ2-1; D perhaps matches TRBD2 (7 bases). From germline, CDR1 is SGHAT and CDR2 FQNNGV. Trimming shortened V by 5 bases and J by 9 bases, and 20 bases separated the two germline ends. The CDR3 is 15 residues long.

The chain is built from TRBV7-9 and TRBJ2-2; D unresolved. This CDR3 comprises 14 residues. V was trimmed by 3 bases and J by 3 bases, leaving 8 bases between them. In germline, CDR1 is SEHNR, CDR2 FQNEAQ (reference sequence). In DNA form, the CDR3 reads TGTGCCAGCAGCTTTTTTCAAGACACCGGGGAGCTGTTTTTT. As protein: CASSFFQDTGELFF.

The chain employs TRBV5-4 and TRBJ2-5; D is perhaps TRBD2 (6 bases). The CDR3 is made up of 13 amino acids. Trimming cost V 2 bases and J 5 bases, with 10 bases left between them. Germline V gives CDR1 SGHNT, CDR2 YYREEE (reference sequence). In DNA form, the CDR3 reads TGTGCCAGCAGCTTACGGACTACCGAGACCCAGTACTTC. This translates into CASSLRTTETQYF.

With respect to this clone: Within the sample, other DNA sequences also encode this same CDR3. The chain carries TRBV6-5 and TRBJ1-2, with a tentative D call TRBD1 (5 bases). This CDR3 has 13 residues. V was pared by 6 bases and J by 4 bases, with 12 bases between. CDR1 is MNHEY and CDR2 is SVGAGI in the germline V gene. CDR3 loop: CASSLQGSYGYTF. In DNA form, the CDR3 reads TGTGCCAGCAGCCTTCAGGGAAGCTATGGCTACACCTTC.

This CDR3 reads CASSLVQGRSTQYF. The CDR3 DNA reads TGTGCCAGCAGCTTAGTGCAGGGGAGGAGTACGCAGTATTTT. The chain links TRBV5-6 to TRBJ2-3, with D perhaps matching TRBD1 or TRBD2 (6 bases each). CDR3 length equals 14 residues. Germline values: CDR1 SGHDT, CDR2 YYEEEE. Trimming removed 2 bases from V and 8 bases from J, with 15 bases in between.

The genes are TRBV28 and TRBJ2-5; a weak D match, TRBD2 (5 bases). The CDR3 contains 13 residues. Per the germline V gene, CDR1 is MDHEN and CDR2 is SYDVKM. V was clipped by 2 bases and J by 4 bases, with 8 bases between them. The CDR3, as DNA: TGTGCCAGCAGTTTACCTAGCCTAGAGACCCAGTACTTC. Protein sequence: CASSLPSLETQYF.

The chain employs TRBV28 and TRBJ2-7; TRBD1 matches at 9 bases. Losses at the gene ends were 5 bases for V and 3 bases for J; bases not matched to a gene: 8. Germline V gives CDR1 MDHEN, CDR2 SYDVKM. This CDR3 is 15 amino acids long. For the CDR3, the DNA is TGTGCCAGCAGTACCTCCGGGACAGGGTTCTACGAGCAGTACTTC. Amino acid sequence: CASSTSGTGFYEQYF.

Concerning this clone itself: Distinct nucleotide sequences in the sample also encode this CDR3. This sequence joins TRBV28 and TRBJ1-4; no firm D call. Germline V gene data show CDR1 as MDHEN and CDR2 as SYDVKM. The CDR3 length is 13 residues. V dropped 5 bases and J dropped 6 bases, with 10 bases sitting between them. The CDR3 here is CASSLGSDEKLFF. CDR3 nucleotide sequence: TGTGCCAGCAGTCTGGGGTCAGATGAAAAACTGTTTTTT.

This chain connects TRBV7-6 to TRBJ1-1; no firm D call. The CDR3 totals 14 residues. Germline lookup yields CDR1 SGHVS and CDR2 FNYEAQ. Between the trimmed V and J ends, which lost 1 base and 1 base, there was a span of 7 bases. CDR3 in DNA: TGTGCCAGCAGCTTAGATGGACCGAACACTGAAGCTTTCTTT. It codes for CASSLDGPNTEAFF.

Turning to this clone: Other DNA sequences of this sample code for an identical CDR3. The rearrangement links TRBV19 to TRBJ1-5; D unresolved. V dropped 1 base and J dropped 2 bases, with 6 bases sitting between them. CDR1 is LNHDA and CDR2 is SQIVND in the germline V gene (reference sequence). This CDR3 contains 14 residues. The CDR3 region is CASSIGQGNQPQHF. CDR3 sequence (DNA): TGTGCCAGTAGTATAGGGCAGGGCAATCAGCCCCAGCATTTT.

The chain couples TRBV7-2 to TRBJ1-2; no clear D gene. The CDR3 has 16 residues. The V and J ends lost 2 bases and 3 bases respectively, with 16 bases between them. Looked up from germline, CDR1 is SGHTA and CDR2 is FQGNSA. CDR3 loop: CASSLNILYPHYGYTF. The CDR3 DNA follows: TGTGCCAGCAGCTTAAACATCCTATATCCCCACTATGGCTACACCTTC.

V usage is TRBV10-1 and J usage is TRBJ2-3, with 9 nucleotides matching TRBD2. Per the germline V gene, CDR1 is WNHNN and CDR2 is SYGVQD (reference sequence). The CDR3 runs to 15 residues. The V gene end was trimmed by 3 bases and the J gene end by 2 bases; junction bases not matched to a gene: 3. The CDR3 region is CASSDQREATDTQYF. The CDR3 coding sequence is TGCGCCAGCAGTGACCAGCGGGAGGCCACAGATACGCAGTATTTT.

The rearrangement links TRBV2 to TRBJ2-1; 14 nucleotides agree with TRBD2. Germline V gene lookup returns CDR1 SNHLY and CDR2 FYNNEI. CDR3 length: 15 residues. V lost 4 bases and J lost 10; bases outside the gene matches: 6. For the CDR3, the DNA is TGTGCCAGCAGTGCGGGACTAGCGGGAGTGATGGAGCAGTTCTTC. This codes for CASSAGLAGVMEQFF.

The chain employs TRBV30 and TRBJ2-1, with D uncertain. CDR1 and CDR2 (germline): GTSNPN, SVGIG (reference sequence). The length of the CDR3 is 17 residues. Deletions cut 3 bases from V and 2 bases from J, with 20 bases between. The CDR3 reads CAWSRSRTPAAYNEQFF. As DNA, the CDR3 is TGTGCCTGGAGCCGAAGCCGGACCCCGGCCGCCTACAATGAGCAGTTCTTC. The entire variable domain, with the rest obtained from reference TRBV30 and TRBJ2-1, is as follows: SQTIHQWPATLVQPVGSPLSLECTVEGTSNPNLYWYRQAAGRGLQLLFYSVGIGQISSEVPQNLSASRPQDRQFILSSKKLLLSDSGFYLCAWSRSRTPAAYNEQFFGPGTRLTVL.

The chain is built from TRBV7-9 and TRBJ2-1, with D tentatively TRBD2 (5 bases). The V end lost 0 bases, the J end lost 9 bases, and 15 bases lay between the germline ends. CDR1 is SEHNR, CDR2 FQNEAQ, per germline (reference sequence). The CDR3 sequence is 15 residues long. The chain's CDR3 is CASSLAGALRTEQFF. As DNA, the CDR3 is TGTGCCAGCAGCTTAGCGGGAGCGTTAAGGACTGAGCAGTTCTTC.

The V call is TRBV11-2, the J call TRBJ2-1, with D uncertain. Trimming removed 1 base at V and 12 bases at J, with 13 bases between. The germline V gene has CDR1 SGHAT and CDR2 FQNNGV. The CDR3 has 13 amino acids. CDR3 coding DNA: TGTGCCAGCAGCTTAGCCGGTACGGAGCGGCAGTTCTTC. Translated: CASSLAGTERQFF.

A remark on this clone: Other nucleotide sequences from this sample produce the same CDR3. The genes are TRBV30 and TRBJ2-1, with a tentative D call TRBD2 (5 bases). This CDR3 contains 15 residues. Between the trimmed V and J ends, which lost 3 bases and 0 bases, there was a span of 12 bases. Germline assignment: CDR1 GTSNPN and CDR2 SVGIG (reference sequence). The CDR3, as DNA: TGTGCCTGGAGCGTCGGAGGAAGCTCCTACAATGAGCAGTTCTTC. Amino acid sequence: CAWSVGGSSYNEQFF.

J is TRBJ2-2 and V is TRBV6-6, with D tentatively TRBD2 (7 bases). The V end was cut by 6 bases, the J end by 7 bases, with 21 bases between. The CDR3 is made up of 16 amino acids. Germline assignment: CDR1 MNHNY and CDR2 SVGAGI (reference sequence). The CDR3 spells CASSPRGALLGGELFF. The CDR3 nucleotides read TGTGCCAGCAGCCCACGGGGGGCCCTGCTGGGCGGGGAGCTGTTTTTT.

This clone was counted only a few times. V gene TRBV6-6 combines with J gene TRBJ1-5; D is uncertain. CDR1 MNHNY and CDR2 SVGAGI come from the germline V gene (reference sequence). The CDR3 is 11 amino acids. The V end lost 8 bases, the J end lost 5 bases, and 7 bases lay between the germline ends. The CDR3 DNA reads as TGTGCCAGCTCCTCCGATCAGCCCCAGCATTTT. This translates into CASSSDQPQHF.

The chain joins TRBV28 to TRBJ1-2; D gene uncertain. The V gene lost 3 bases and the J gene lost 7 bases, with 15 bases spanning the gap. The CDR3 totals 14 residues. Germline V gene lookup returns CDR1 MDHEN and CDR2 SYDVKM. CDR3 protein: CASSLGFLGVGYTF. The DNA for the CDR3 is TGTGCCAGCAGTTTGGGATTTCTCGGGGTTGGCTACACCTTC.

This chain joins TRBV2 and TRBJ1-2; no clear D. Germline values: CDR1 SNHLY, CDR2 FYNNEI. The CDR3 spans 13 residues. The V end lost 3 bases, the J end lost 1 base, and 6 bases lay between the germline ends. The CDR3 spells CASSDNINYGYTF. The DNA of the CDR3 is TGTGCCAGCAGTGACAATATTAACTATGGCTACACCTTC.

The chain couples TRBV19 to TRBJ2-7; 7 positions agree with TRBD1. V lost 3 bases, J lost 3 bases, and 8 bases stayed unmatched. This CDR3 is 15 amino acids long. Germline V gene sequence: CDR1 LNHDA, CDR2 SQIVND (reference sequence). The CDR3 coding sequence is TGTGCCAGTAGTATCAAAGGACAGGCGGGCTACGAGCAGTACTTC. It translates to CASSIKGQAGYEQYF.

The chain couples TRBV9 to TRBJ2-7, with a possible D match to TRBD1 (5 bases). CDR1 and CDR2 (germline): SGDLS, YYNGEE. V was trimmed by 3 bases and J by 1 base, leaving 11 bases between them. The CDR3 sequence is 14 residues long. CDR3 DNA: TGTGCCAGCAGCGCCTTAGACAGATCCTACGAGCAGTACTTC. This encodes CASSALDRSYEQYF.

V gene TRBV6-1 combines with J gene TRBJ1-3; D unresolved. The V gene's germline CDR1 is MNHNS and CDR2 SASEGT. The CDR3 length is 11 residues. V was shortened by 5 bases and J by 4 bases, with 3 bases between the two germline ends. The chain's CDR3 is CASSRGNTIYF. The CDR3, as DNA: TGTGCCAGCAGTAGGGGAAACACCATATATTTT.

The J gene is TRBJ1-2, the V gene TRBV18; possibly TRBD1 for D (6 bases). The CDR3 runs 14 residues. Deletions cut 2 bases from V and 4 bases from J, with 11 bases between. CDR1 and CDR2 (germline): KGHSH, LQKENI. CDR3: CASSPGRGPYGYTF. The CDR3 DNA reads as TGTGCCAGCTCACCAGGCCGGGGGCCCTATGGCTACACCTTC.

This clone was detected only a few times. This chain joins TRBV7-8 and TRBJ1-2; D gene unclear. V lost 3 bases to trimming and J lost 2 bases, with 7 bases between them. CDR3 length: 13 amino acids. Germline CDR1 reads SGHVS; CDR2 reads FQNEAQ. The DNA for the CDR3 is TGTGCCAGCAGCTTCGGGCCCAACTATGGCTACACCTTC. Its protein product is CASSFGPNYGYTF.

The J gene is TRBJ2-7, the V gene TRBV5-4, with 10 bases identical to TRBD1. Trimming cost V 9 bases and J 5 bases; bases outside gene matches: 14. CDR3 length: 15 residues. Per the germline V gene, CDR1 is SGHNT and CDR2 is YYREEE (reference sequence). The CDR3 DNA is TGTGCCACCACCCTGTCCCGGGACAGGGGTGACGAGCAGTACTTC. Encoded protein: CATTLSRDRGDEQYF. The complete variable domain, with remaining parts taken from reference TRBV5-4 and TRBJ2-7, reads ETGVTQSPTHLIKTRGQQVTLRCSSQSGHNTVSWYQQALGQGPQFIFQYYREEENGRGNFPPRFSGLQFPNYSSELNVNALELDDSALYLCATTLSRDRGDEQYFGPGTRLTVT.

The V and J genes are TRBV27 and TRBJ1-4, with TRBD1 matching 8 bases. CDR3 size: 16 residues. The V and J ends lost 5 bases and 2 bases, in that order; junction bases with no gene match: 7. Per germline, CDR1 MNHEY and CDR2 SMNVEV (reference sequence). The chain's CDR3 is CASSIRWTGTNEKLFF. The CDR3 DNA reads as TGTGCCAGCAGTATCCGTTGGACAGGGACTAATGAAAAACTGTTTTTT. The full variable domain, in which reference TRBV27 and TRBJ1-4 provide the parts outside the CDR3, is EAQVTQNPRYLITVTGKKLTVTCSQNMNHEYMSWYRQDPGLGLRQIYYSMNVEVTDKGDVPEGYKVSRKEKRNFPLILESPSPNQTSLYFCASSIRWTGTNEKLFFGSGTQLSVL.